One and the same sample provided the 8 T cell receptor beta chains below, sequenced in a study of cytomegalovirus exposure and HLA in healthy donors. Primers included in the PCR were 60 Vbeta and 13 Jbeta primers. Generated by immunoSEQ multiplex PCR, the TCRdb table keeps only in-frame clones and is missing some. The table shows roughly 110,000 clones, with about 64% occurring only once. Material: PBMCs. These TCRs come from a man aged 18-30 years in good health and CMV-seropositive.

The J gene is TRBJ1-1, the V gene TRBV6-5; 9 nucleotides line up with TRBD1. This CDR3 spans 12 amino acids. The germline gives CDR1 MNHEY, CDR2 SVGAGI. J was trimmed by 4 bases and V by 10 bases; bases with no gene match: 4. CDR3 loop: CATTTGGTEAFF. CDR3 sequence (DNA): TGTGCCACCACGACAGGGGGCACTGAAGCTTTCTTT.

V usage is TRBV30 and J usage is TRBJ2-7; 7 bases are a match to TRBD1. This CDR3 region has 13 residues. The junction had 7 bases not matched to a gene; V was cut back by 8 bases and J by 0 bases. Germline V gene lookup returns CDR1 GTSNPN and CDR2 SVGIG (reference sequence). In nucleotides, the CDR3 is TGTGCCAGGGCGACAGGGAGCTCCTACGAGCAGTACTTC. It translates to CARATGSSYEQYF.

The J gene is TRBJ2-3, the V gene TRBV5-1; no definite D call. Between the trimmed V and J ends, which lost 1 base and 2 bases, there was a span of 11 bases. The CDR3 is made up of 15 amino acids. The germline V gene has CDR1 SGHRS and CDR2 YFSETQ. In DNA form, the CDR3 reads TGCGCCAGCAGCTTGTATGATAGCTCCACAGATACGCAGTATTTT. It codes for CASSLYDSSTDTQYF.

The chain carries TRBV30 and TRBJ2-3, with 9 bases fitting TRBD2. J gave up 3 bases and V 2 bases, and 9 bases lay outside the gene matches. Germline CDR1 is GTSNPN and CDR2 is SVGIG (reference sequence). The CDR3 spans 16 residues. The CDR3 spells CAWSRSLRGGTDTQYF. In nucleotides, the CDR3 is TGTGCCTGGAGTCGCTCTCTGCGGGGGGGGACAGATACGCAGTATTTT.

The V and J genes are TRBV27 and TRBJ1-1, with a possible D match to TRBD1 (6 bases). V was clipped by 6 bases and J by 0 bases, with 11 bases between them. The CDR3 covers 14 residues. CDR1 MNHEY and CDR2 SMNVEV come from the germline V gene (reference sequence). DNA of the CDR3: TGTGCCAGCAGCCAAGGACAGCTGAACACTGAAGCTTTCTTT. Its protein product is CASSQGQLNTEAFF.

CDR3 residues: CASSGTGNTDTQYF. DNA of the CDR3: TGTGCCAGCAGTGGGACGGGGAACACAGATACGCAGTATTTT. The chain combines TRBV25-1 with TRBJ2-3, with D possibly TRBD2 on 5 matching bases. V lost 4 bases and J 2 bases, leaving 10 bases between the germline ends. CDR1 is MGHDK and CDR2 is SYGVNS in the germline V gene. The CDR3 length is 14 residues. The full variable domain, rest sourced from reference TRBV25-1 and TRBJ2-3, is EADIYQTPRYLVIGTGKKITLECSQTMGHDKMYWYQQDPGMELHLIHYSYGVNSTEKGDLSSESTVSRIRTEHFPLTLESARPSHTSQYLCASSGTGNTDTQYFGPGTRLTVL.

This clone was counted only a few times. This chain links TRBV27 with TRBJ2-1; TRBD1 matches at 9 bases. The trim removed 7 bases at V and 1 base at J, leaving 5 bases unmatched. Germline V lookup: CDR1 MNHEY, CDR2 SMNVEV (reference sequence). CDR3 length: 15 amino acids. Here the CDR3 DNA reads TGTGCCAGCATCGCCGACAGGGGGTCCTACAATGAGCAGTTCTTC. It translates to CASIADRGSYNEQFF.

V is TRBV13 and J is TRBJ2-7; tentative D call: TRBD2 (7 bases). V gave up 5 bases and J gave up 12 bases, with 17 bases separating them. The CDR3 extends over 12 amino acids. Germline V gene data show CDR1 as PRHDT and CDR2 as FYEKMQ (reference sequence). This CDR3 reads CASSQRGGGMYV. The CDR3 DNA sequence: TGTGCCAGCAGCCAAAGGGGGGGCGGAATGTACGTC.